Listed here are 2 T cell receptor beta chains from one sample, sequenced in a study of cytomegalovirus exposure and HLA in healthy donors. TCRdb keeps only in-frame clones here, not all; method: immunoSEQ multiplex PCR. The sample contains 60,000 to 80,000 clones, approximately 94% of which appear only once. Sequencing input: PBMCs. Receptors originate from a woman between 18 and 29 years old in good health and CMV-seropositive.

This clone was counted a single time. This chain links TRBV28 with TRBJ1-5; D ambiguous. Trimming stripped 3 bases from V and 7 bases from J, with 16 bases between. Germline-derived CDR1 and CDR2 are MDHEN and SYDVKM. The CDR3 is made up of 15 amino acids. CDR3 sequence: CASSLPLGGGQPQHF. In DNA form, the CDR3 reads TGTGCCAGCAGTTTGCCCCTGGGAGGCGGGCAGCCCCAGCATTTT.

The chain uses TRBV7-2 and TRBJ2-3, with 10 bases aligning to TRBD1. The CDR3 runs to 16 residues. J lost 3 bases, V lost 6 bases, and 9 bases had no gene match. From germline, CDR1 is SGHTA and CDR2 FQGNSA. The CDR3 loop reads CASRGWGQGITDTQYF. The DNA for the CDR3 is TGTGCCAGCAGAGGGTGGGGACAGGGGATAACAGATACGCAGTATTTT.